Listed here are 19 T cell receptor beta chains from one sample, sequenced in a study of blood T cell repertoires in COVID-19. The data were produced by immunoSEQ multiplex PCR, yet TCRdb's version contains in-frame clones alone and is incomplete. The profile shows 85,000 to 100,000 clones, around 85% of them singletons. The sample comprised peripheral blood. The source of these receptors is a woman aged 55-69 years with acute or convalescent COVID-19.

The chain is built from TRBV6-1 and TRBJ1-6; unclear D gene. The V and J ends lost 3 bases and 9 bases respectively, with 6 bases between them. Per germline, CDR1 MNHNS and CDR2 SASEGT. This CDR3 region has 12 residues. CDR3 protein: CASSDPSSPLHF. The CDR3 DNA follows: TGTGCCAGCAGTGATCCGAGTTCACCCCTCCACTTT.

The rearrangement uses TRBV7-6 and TRBJ2-2; 8 nucleotides align to TRBD2. The CDR3 length is 15 residues. The V segment lost 4 bases and the J segment 7 bases; nucleotides outside the gene matches: 8. CDR1 SGHVS and CDR2 FNYEAQ come from the germline V gene. The CDR3 reads CASSSSGGMVGELFF. CDR3 sequence (DNA): TGTGCCAGCAGCTCGAGCGGGGGCATGGTCGGGGAGCTGTTTTTT.

The V gene is TRBV7-6, the J gene TRBJ2-5; TRBD1 matches 7 bases. The CDR3 totals 13 residues. After removal of 4 bases from V and 6 bases from J, the junction contained 5 bases not matched to a gene. Looked up from germline, CDR1 is SGHVS and CDR2 is FNYEAQ. This CDR3 is CASSSGTAKTQYF. The CDR3 DNA is TGTGCCAGCAGCTCCGGGACAGCAAAGACCCAGTACTTC.

The chain joins TRBV4-1 to TRBJ2-1; D gene unclear. The CDR3 loop spans 16 amino acids. V was pared by 2 bases and J by 0 bases, with 11 bases between. CDR1 is MGHRA and CDR2 is YSYEKL in the germline V gene. The CDR3 sequence is CASSQIDMISYNEQFF. The CDR3 region has the DNA TGCGCCAGCAGCCAAATAGATATGATCTCCTACAATGAGCAGTTCTTC.

The chain employs TRBV18 and TRBJ2-2; 7 bases line up with TRBD1. The V segment lost 3 bases and the J segment 4 bases; nucleotides outside the gene matches: 5. CDR1 is KGHSH, CDR2 LQKENI, per germline. The CDR3 is 15 amino acids. CDR3 sequence (DNA): TGTGCCAGCTCACCTGGACAGGCGACCACCGGGGAGCTGTTTTTT. It encodes CASSPGQATTGELFF.

This clone was counted once. This chain connects TRBV24-1 to TRBJ2-1; D is unresolved. CDR1 KGHDR and CDR2 SFDVKD come from the germline V gene. V shed 2 bases and J shed 4 bases, with 11 bases lying between them. The CDR3 is 15 residues long. The CDR3 DNA is TGTGCCACCAGTGATTCTTACAGTGCGTACAATGAGCAGTTCTTC. It yields the protein CATSDSYSAYNEQFF.

The rearrangement joins TRBV30 to TRBJ2-3, with TRBD1 matching 7 bases. Germline CDR1 reads GTSNPN; CDR2 reads SVGIG (reference sequence). Trimming at V came to 0 bases and at J to 8 bases, leaving 2 bases not matched to a gene. CDR3 length: 12 residues. CDR3 residues: CAWSVEGATQYF. CDR3 in DNA: TGTGCCTGGAGTGTAGAGGGGGCTACGCAGTATTTT. Filled out from reference TRBV30 and TRBJ2-3, the complete variable domain reads SQTIHQWPATLVQPVGSPLSLECTVEGTSNPNLYWYRQAAGRGLQLLFYSVGIGQISSEVPQNLSASRPQDRQFILSSKKLLLSDSGFYLCAWSVEGATQYFGPGTRLTVL.

This clone was seen once. The genes are TRBV24-1 and TRBJ1-3; D is unclear. From germline, CDR1 is KGHDR and CDR2 SFDVKD. V shed 0 bases and J shed 0 bases, with 11 bases lying between them. CDR3 length: 17 residues. This chain's CDR3 is CATSDLPGGDSGNTIYF. Here the CDR3 DNA reads TGTGCCACCAGTGATTTGCCCGGCGGGGACTCTGGAAACACCATATATTTT.

The rearrangement uses TRBV10-3 and TRBJ2-3, with a possible D match to TRBD2 (6 bases). There are 14 residues in the CDR3. CDR1 and CDR2 (germline): ENHRY, SYGVKD. Trimming shortened V by 11 bases and J by 1 base, and 16 bases separated the two germline ends. The CDR3 sequence: CAGSRGLGTDTQYF. DNA for the CDR3: TGTGCCGGTTCTAGGGGACTTGGCACAGATACGCAGTATTTT.

The V gene is TRBV11-2, the J gene TRBJ1-4; 9 bases align to TRBD1. V lost 5 bases and J lost 1; bases outside the gene matches: 2. Germline CDR1 and CDR2: SGHAT and FQNNGV. This CDR3 has 15 residues. The CDR3 DNA reads TGTGCCAGCAGCAGACAGGGGGGAACTAATGAAAAACTGTTTTTT. Translating it yields CASSRQGGTNEKLFF.

The chain combines TRBV6-6 with TRBJ1-2; TRBD1 might be the D (6 bases). The CDR3 consists of 14 residues. Germline V CDR1 and CDR2: MNHNY, SVGAGI (reference sequence). Trimming took 4 bases from V and 6 from J, leaving 15 bases between them. CDR3 DNA sequence: TGTGCCAGCAGTTCCCGATTTGGGGACAATGGCTACACCTTC. This translates into CASSSRFGDNGYTF.

This clone was detected once. The chain employs TRBV5-5 and TRBJ1-1, with 7 bases matching TRBD1. The V segment lost 2 bases and the J segment 3 bases; nucleotides outside the gene matches: 7. This CDR3 is built from 15 residues. CDR1 is SGHKS, CDR2 YYEKEE, per germline (reference sequence). The CDR3 loop reads CASSFEVQGDTEAFF. CDR3 DNA: TGTGCCAGCAGCTTCGAAGTCCAGGGGGACACTGAAGCTTTCTTT. Together with reference TRBV5-5 and TRBJ1-1, the CDR3 gives the full variable domain: DAGVTQSPTHLIKTRGQQVTLRCSPISGHKSVSWYQQVLGQGPQFIFQYYEKEERGRGNFPDRFSARQFPNYSSELNVNALLLGDSALYLCASSFEVQGDTEAFFGQGTRLTVV.

This rearrangement joins TRBV5-1 to TRBJ2-3; 12 bases align to TRBD2. V lost 4 bases and J lost 6; bases outside the gene matches: 6. This CDR3 has 15 residues. Germline V gene sequence: CDR1 SGHRS, CDR2 YFSETQ. The CDR3 sequence is CASSPTSGGGDTQYF. CDR3 DNA: TGCGCCAGCAGCCCGACTAGCGGGGGCGGGGATACGCAGTATTTT. Combining the CDR3 with reference TRBV5-1 and TRBJ2-3 gives the whole variable domain KAGVTQTPRYLIKTRGQQVTLSCSPISGHRSVSWYQQTPGQGLQFLFEYFSETQRNKGNFPGRFSGRQFSNSRSEMNVSTLELGDSALYLCASSPTSGGGDTQYFGPGTRLTVL.

This clone was observed a handful of times. The V and J genes are TRBV7-2 and TRBJ2-7; 8 nucleotides align to TRBD1. This CDR3 region has 16 residues. The junction had 12 bases not matched to a gene; V was cut back by 4 bases and J by 4 bases. Germline CDR1 SGHTA, CDR2 FQGNSA. CDR3 sequence: CASSSQYGQGQYEQYF. The CDR3 bases are TGTGCCAGCAGCTCCCAATACGGACAGGGACAATACGAGCAGTACTTC.

The V call is TRBV9, the J call TRBJ2-6; 7 bases match TRBD2. CDR1 is SGDLS, CDR2 YYNGEE, per germline. The V segment lost 2 bases and the J segment 0 bases; nucleotides outside the gene matches: 5. The CDR3 runs 17 residues. The CDR3 DNA reads as TGTGCCAGCAGCGTCCGGACTAGAGGCTCTGGGGCCAACGTCCTGACTTTC. This sequence encodes CASSVRTRGSGANVLTF.

The chain recombines TRBV30 with TRBJ2-7, with 8 bases identical to TRBD2. From germline, CDR1 is GTSNPN and CDR2 SVGIG (reference sequence). The CDR3 spans 13 residues. Trimming removed 6 bases from V and 0 bases from J; junction bases left unmatched: 4. The CDR3 DNA reads as TGTGCCTGTAGCGGGGTGAGCTCCTACGAGCAGTACTTC. Amino acid sequence: CACSGVSSYEQYF.

J is TRBJ2-5 and V is TRBV28; 9 bases agree with TRBD1. The CDR3 consists of 16 residues. With 5 bases clipped from V and 5 bases from J, the junction kept 12 bases outside the gene matches. Germline V gene lookup returns CDR1 MDHEN and CDR2 SYDVKM. CDR3 in amino acids: CASSLTWTGVSETQYF. The CDR3 bases are TGTGCCAGCAGTCTAACATGGACAGGGGTATCGGAGACCCAGTACTTC. Full variable domain (remainder filled in from reference TRBV28 and TRBJ2-5): DVKVTQSSRYLVKRTGEKVFLECVQDMDHENMFWYRQDPGLGLRLIYFSYDVKMKEKGDIPEGYSVSREKKERFSLILESASTNQTSMYLCASSLTWTGVSETQYFGPGTRLLVL.

The CDR3, as DNA: TGTGCCAGCAGCGTAGCCCCCACGGGTGGGGGGATGGATGAGCAGTTCTTC. As protein: CASSVAPTGGGMDEQFF. The rearrangement links TRBV9 to TRBJ2-1, with TRBD2 as a possible D gene (6 bases). Germline loops: CDR1 SGDLS, CDR2 YYNGEE. The V end lost 0 bases, the J end lost 8 bases, and 21 bases lay between the germline ends. The CDR3 has 17 amino acids.

This clone turned up a few times. The chain uses TRBV4-2 and TRBJ1-2, with unresolved D. Per the germline V gene, CDR1 is LGHNA and CDR2 is YNFKEQ. This CDR3 comprises 13 residues. V was trimmed by 0 bases and J by 3 bases, leaving 5 bases between them. CDR3 DNA: TGTGCCAGCAGCCAAGATGGAGACTATGGCTACACCTTC. This encodes CASSQDGDYGYTF.